This is a list of T cell receptor beta chains from one sample in a study of Graves' ophthalmopathy and Graves' hyperthyroidism. Each CDR3 protein gets one entry after TCRdb re-called the multiplex PCR reads with MiXCR. The sample lists a few hundred thousand distinct CDR3 sequences; roughly 40% were seen once. What was sequenced was peripheral blood or thyroid tissue (not recorded which). The source is an adult man with Graves' hyperthyroidism. The CDR3 runs from the conserved cysteine through the conserved F or W. D genes are given only for firm matches. Rows give clone size only sometimes, using once, few, many, or a class for an expanded clone.

D gene: NA
V gene: TRBV7-2
clone size: many
J gene: TRBJ1-5
CDR3 protein: CASSRLGRGDQPQHF
CDR3 DNA: TGTGCCAGCAGCCGCCTGGGCAGGGGTGATCAGCCCCAGCATTTT

D gene: NA
V gene: TRBV7-9
clone size: NA
J gene: TRBJ2-5
CDR3 protein: CASSSSRGETQYF
CDR3 DNA: TGTGCCAGCAGTTCATCCCGGGGAGAGACCCAGTACTTC

D gene: TRBD1
V gene: TRBV20-1
clone size: many
J gene: TRBJ1-2
CDR3 protein: CSALNPQGASGYTF
CDR3 DNA: TGCAGTGCTCTAAATCCGCAGGGGGCGAGCGGCTACACCTTC

D gene: TRBD2
V gene: TRBV2
clone size: NA
J gene: TRBJ2-5
CDR3 protein: CARDRLAGSETQYF
CDR3 DNA: TGTGCTAGAGATCGGCTAGCGGGGTCAGAGACCCAGTACTTC

D gene: TRBD2
V gene: TRBV20-1
clone size: NA
J gene: TRBJ2-6
CDR3 protein: CSAPRTSGGSGANVLTF
CDR3 DNA: TGCAGTGCTCCCCGGACTAGCGGGGGATCTGGGGCCAACGTCCTGACTTTC

D gene: NA
V gene: TRBV20-1
clone size: few
J gene: TRBJ2-5
CDR3 protein: CSAGVAVTYQETQYF
CDR3 DNA: TGCAGTGCTGGCGTGGCAGTGACCTACCAAGAGACCCAGTACTTC

D gene: TRBD2
V gene: TRBV11-2
clone size: many
J gene: TRBJ2-7
CDR3 protein: CASSFVAGGPLYEQYF
CDR3 DNA: TGTGCCAGCAGCTTTGTAGCGGGAGGGCCTCTTTACGAGCAGTACTTC

D gene: NA
V gene: TRBV19
clone size: NA
J gene: TRBJ1-1
CDR3 protein: CASSRRNGSLNTEAFF
CDR3 DNA: TGTGCCAGTAGTAGGAGGAACGGCAGCTTGAACACTGAAGCTTTCTTT

D gene: TRBD2
V gene: TRBV28
clone size: few
J gene: TRBJ2-7
CDR3 protein: CASSLLGLAGKDEQYF
CDR3 DNA: TGTGCCAGCAGTTTATTGGGACTAGCGGGAAAAGACGAGCAGTACTTC

D gene: NA
V gene: TRBV10-2
clone size: many
J gene: TRBJ2-7
CDR3 protein: CASSVGGSDEQYF
CDR3 DNA: TGCGCCAGCAGTGTGGGGGGATCCGACGAGCAGTACTTC